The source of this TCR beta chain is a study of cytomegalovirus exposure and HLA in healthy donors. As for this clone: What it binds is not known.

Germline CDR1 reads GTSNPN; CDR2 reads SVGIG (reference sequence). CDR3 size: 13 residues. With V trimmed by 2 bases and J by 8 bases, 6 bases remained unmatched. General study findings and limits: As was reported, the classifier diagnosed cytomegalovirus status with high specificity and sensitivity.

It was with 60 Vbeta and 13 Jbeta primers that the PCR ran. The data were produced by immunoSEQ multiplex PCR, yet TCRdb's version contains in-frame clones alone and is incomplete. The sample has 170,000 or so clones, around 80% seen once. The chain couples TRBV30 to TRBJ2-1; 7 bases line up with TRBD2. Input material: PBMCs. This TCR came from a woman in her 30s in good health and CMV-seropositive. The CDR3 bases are TGTGCCTGGAGTAGACTAGCTCGGGATGAGCAGTTCTTC. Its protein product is CAWSRLARDEQFF.